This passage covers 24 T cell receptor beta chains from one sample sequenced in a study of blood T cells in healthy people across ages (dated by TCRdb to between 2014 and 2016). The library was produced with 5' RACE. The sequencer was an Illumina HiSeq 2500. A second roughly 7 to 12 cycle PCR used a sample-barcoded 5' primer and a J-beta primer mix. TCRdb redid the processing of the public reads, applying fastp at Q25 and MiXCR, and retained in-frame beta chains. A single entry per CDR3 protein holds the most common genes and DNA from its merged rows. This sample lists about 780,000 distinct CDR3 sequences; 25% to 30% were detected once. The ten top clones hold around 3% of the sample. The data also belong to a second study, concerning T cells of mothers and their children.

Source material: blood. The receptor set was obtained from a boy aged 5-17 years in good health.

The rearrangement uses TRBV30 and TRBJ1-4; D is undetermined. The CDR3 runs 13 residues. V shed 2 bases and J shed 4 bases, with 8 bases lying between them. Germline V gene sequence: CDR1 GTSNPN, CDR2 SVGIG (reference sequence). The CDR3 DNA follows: TGTGCCTGGAGTCGCCACCTTAATGAAAAACTGTTTTTT. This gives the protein CAWSRHLNEKLFF.

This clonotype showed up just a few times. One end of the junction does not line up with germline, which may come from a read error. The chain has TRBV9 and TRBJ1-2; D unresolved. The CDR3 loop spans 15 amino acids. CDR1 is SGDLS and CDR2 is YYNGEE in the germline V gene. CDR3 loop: CASSVREFPLYSYTF. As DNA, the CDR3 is TGTGCCAGCAGCGTACGGGAGTTCCCTCTCTATAGCTACACCTTC. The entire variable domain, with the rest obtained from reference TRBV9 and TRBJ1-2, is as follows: DSGVTQTPKHLITATGQRVTLRCSPRSGDLSVYWYQQSLDQGLQFLIQYYNGEERAKGNILERFSAQQFPDLHSELNLSSLELGDSALYFCASSVREFPLYSYTFGSGTRLTVV.

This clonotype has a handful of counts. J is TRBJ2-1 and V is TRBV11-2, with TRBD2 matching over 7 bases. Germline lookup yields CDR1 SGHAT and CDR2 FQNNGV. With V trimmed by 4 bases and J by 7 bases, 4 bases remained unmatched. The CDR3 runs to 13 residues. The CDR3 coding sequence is TGTGCCAGCAGCTCGCGCGGGGGAAATGAGCAGTTCTTC. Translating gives CASSSRGGNEQFF.

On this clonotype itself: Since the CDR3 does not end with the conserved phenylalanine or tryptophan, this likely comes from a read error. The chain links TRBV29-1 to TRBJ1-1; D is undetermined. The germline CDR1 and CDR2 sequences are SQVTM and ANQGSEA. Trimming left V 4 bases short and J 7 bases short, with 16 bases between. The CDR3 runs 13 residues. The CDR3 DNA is TGCAGCGTTGTTAAGGTGTATATGGGTGAAGCTTTCTGT. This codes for CSVVKVYMGEAFC.

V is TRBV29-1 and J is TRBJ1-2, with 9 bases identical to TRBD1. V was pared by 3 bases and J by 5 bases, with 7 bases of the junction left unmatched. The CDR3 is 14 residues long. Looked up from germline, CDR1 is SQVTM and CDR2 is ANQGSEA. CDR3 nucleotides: TGCAGCGTTGAGGGGGACAGGGTGGGATATGGCTACACCTTC. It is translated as CSVEGDRVGYGYTF. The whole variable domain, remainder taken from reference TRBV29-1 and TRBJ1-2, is SAVISQKPSRDICQRGTSLTIQCQVDSQVTMMFWYRQQPGQSLTLIATANQGSEATYESGFVIDKFPISRPNLTFSTLTVSNMSPEDSSIYLCSVEGDRVGYGYTFGSGTRLTVV.

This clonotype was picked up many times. DNA for the CDR3: TGTGCCAGCAGCCTGGGGAGCGGGGGGTCAGATACGCAGTATTTT. As protein: CASSLGSGGSDTQYF. This chain connects TRBV9 to TRBJ2-3; 9 nucleotides agree with TRBD2. This CDR3 comprises 15 residues. V lost 4 bases and J lost 4; bases outside the gene matches: 7. The V gene's germline CDR1 is SGDLS and CDR2 YYNGEE.

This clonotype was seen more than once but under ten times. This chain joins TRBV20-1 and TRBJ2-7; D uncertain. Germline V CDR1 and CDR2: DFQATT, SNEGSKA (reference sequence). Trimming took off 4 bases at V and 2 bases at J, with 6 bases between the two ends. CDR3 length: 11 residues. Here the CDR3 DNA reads TGCAGTGCTAAAGGGACCTACGAGCAGTACTTC. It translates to CSAKGTYEQYF.

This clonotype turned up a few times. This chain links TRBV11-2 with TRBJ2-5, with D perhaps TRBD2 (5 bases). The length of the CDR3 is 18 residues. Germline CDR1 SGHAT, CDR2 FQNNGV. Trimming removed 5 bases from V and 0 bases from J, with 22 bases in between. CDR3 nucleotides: TGTGCCAGCAGCAGTGGTCAGGACTCGAACTTGTACCAAGAGACCCAGTACTTC. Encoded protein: CASSSGQDSNLYQETQYF.

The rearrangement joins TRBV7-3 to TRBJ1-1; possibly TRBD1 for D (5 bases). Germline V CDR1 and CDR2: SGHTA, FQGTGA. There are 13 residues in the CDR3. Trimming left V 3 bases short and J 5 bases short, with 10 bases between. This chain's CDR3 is CASSFRTTTEAFF. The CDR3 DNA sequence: TGTGCCAGCAGCTTCCGGACAACGACTGAAGCTTTCTTT.

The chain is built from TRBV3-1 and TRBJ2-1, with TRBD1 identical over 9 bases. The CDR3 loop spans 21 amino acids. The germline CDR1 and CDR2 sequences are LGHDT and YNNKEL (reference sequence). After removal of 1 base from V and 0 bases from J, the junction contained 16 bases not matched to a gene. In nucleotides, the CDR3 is TGTGCCAGCAGCCAAGTTCCCCGGGACAGGGCCTCCAGTAGCTCCTACAATGAGCAGTTCTTC. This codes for CASSQVPRDRASSSSYNEQFF.

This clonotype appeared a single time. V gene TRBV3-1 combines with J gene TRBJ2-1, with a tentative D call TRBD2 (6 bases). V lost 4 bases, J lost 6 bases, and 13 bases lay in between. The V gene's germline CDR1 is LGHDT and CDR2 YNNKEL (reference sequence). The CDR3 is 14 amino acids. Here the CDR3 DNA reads TGTGCCAGCAGCCCTCTGGGACTTTCCAATGAGCAGTTCTTC. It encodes CASSPLGLSNEQFF.

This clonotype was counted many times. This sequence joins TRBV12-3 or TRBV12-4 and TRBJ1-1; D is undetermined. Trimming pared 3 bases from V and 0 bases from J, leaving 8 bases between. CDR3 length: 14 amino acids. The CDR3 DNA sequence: TGTGCCAGCAGTTTTCAGGAGATGAACACTGAAGCTTTCTTT. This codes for CASSFQEMNTEAFF.

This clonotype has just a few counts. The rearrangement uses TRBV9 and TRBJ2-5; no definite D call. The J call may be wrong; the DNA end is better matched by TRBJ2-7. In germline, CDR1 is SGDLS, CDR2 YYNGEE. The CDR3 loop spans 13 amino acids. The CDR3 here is CASSPRADYEQYF. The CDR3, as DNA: TGTGCCAGCAGCCCTAGGGCAGACTACGAGCAGTACTTC.

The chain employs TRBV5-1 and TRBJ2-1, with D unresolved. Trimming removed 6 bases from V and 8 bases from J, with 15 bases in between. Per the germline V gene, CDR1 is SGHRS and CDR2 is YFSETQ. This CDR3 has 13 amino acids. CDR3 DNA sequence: TGCGCCAGCAAGGACCCTTCAGAGGATGAGCAGTTCTTC. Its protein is CASKDPSEDEQFF.

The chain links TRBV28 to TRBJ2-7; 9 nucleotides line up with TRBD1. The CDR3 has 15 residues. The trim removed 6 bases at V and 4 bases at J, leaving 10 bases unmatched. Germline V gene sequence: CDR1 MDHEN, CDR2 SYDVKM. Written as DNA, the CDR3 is TGTGCCAGCAGCTTACCGGGACAGGGCGTTTACGAGCAGTACTTC. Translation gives CASSLPGQGVYEQYF.

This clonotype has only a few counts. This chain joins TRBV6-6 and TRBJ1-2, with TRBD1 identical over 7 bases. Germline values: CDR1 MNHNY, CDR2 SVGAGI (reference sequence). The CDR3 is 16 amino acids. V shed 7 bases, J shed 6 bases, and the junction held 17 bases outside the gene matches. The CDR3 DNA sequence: TGTGCCAGCACGTGGGCTGCGGGACAGATCGGCGATGGCTACACCTTC. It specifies CASTWAAGQIGDGYTF.

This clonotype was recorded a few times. The CDR3 sequence: CSVGIEGALGYTF. DNA for the CDR3: TGCAGCGTTGGGATTGAGGGGGCTTTGGGCTACACCTTC. The rearrangement joins TRBV29-1 to TRBJ1-2; 7 bases are shared with TRBD1. CDR3 size: 13 residues. The V and J ends lost 4 bases and 8 bases, in that order; junction bases with no gene match: 10. Germline CDR1 reads SQVTM; CDR2 reads ANQGSEA.

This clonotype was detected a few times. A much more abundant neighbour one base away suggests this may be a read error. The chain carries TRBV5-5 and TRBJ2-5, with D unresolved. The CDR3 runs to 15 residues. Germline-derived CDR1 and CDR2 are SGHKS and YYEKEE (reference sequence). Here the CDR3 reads CANSLYARPRETQYF. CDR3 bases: TGTGCCAACAGCTTGTATGCCAGGCCCAGGGAGACCCAGTACTTC.

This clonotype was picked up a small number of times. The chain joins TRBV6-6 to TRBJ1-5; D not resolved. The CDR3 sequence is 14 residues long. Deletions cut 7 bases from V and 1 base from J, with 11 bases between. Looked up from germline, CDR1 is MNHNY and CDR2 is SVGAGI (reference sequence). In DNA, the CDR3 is TGTGCCAGCAACCCGGGGTTGAGCAATCAGCCCCAGCATTTT. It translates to CASNPGLSNQPQHF.

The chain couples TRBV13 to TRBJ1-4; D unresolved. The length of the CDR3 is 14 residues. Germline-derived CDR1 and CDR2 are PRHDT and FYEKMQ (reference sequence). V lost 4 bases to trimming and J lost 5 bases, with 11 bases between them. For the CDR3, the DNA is TGTGCCAGCAGCTCGGACGGGTCAAATGAAAAACTGTTTTTT. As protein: CASSSDGSNEKLFF.

The chain's CDR3 is CASSLTWGDYGYTF. CDR3 nucleotides: TGTGCCAGCAGCCTTACTTGGGGTGACTATGGCTACACCTTC. This rearrangement joins TRBV27 to TRBJ1-2; D is ambiguous. CDR3 length: 14 amino acids. The ends were cut back, 6 bases at V and 3 bases at J, with 14 bases in the middle. CDR1 is MNHEY, CDR2 SMNVEV, per germline (reference sequence).

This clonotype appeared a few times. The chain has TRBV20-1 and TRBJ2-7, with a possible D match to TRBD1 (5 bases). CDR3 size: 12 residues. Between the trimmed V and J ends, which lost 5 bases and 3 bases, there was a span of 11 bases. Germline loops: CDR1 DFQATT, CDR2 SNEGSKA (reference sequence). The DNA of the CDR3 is TGCAGTGCTCCACGGACACTCTACGAGCAGTACTTC. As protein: CSAPRTLYEQYF.

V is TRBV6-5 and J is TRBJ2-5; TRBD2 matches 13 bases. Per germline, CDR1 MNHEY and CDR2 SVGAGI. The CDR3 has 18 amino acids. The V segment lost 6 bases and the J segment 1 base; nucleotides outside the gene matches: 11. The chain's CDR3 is CASSLTSGGALVQETQYF. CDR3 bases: TGTGCCAGCAGCCTTACTAGCGGGGGGGCCCTCGTCCAAGAGACCCAGTACTTC.

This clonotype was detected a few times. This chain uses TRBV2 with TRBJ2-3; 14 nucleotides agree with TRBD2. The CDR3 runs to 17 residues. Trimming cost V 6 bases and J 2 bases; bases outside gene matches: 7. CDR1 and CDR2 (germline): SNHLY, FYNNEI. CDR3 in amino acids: CASRTGTSGGYTDTQYF. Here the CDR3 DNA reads TGTGCCAGCAGGACCGGGACTAGCGGGGGATACACAGATACGCAGTATTTT.